Below, 10 T cell receptor beta chains from the same sample are listed, as sequenced in a study of blood T cell repertoires in COVID-19. The assay was immunoSEQ multiplex PCR, and TCRdb's table has in-frame clones only and misses some. The sample contains more than 95,000 clones, approximately 80% of which appear only once. Sequences were obtained from peripheral blood. These receptors were obtained from a man between 65 and 85 years old with acute or convalescent COVID-19.

Here the CDR3 reads CASSLGGPGDSPLHF. CDR3 nucleotides: TGTGCCAGCAGCTTAGGGGGCCCGGGAGATTCACCCCTCCACTTT. The rearrangement uses TRBV7-7 and TRBJ1-6; D is perhaps TRBD1 (5 bases). The CDR3 runs to 15 residues. V gave up 1 base and J gave up 8 bases, with 12 bases separating them. CDR1 is SSHAT and CDR2 is FNYEAQ in the germline V gene (reference sequence).

The chain employs TRBV5-1 and TRBJ2-5, with TRBD2 matching 9 bases. V lost 0 bases, J lost 0 bases, and 3 bases stayed unmatched. The CDR3 sequence is 16 residues long. The germline CDR1 and CDR2 sequences are SGHRS and YFSETQ. CDR3 coding DNA: TGCGCCAGCAGCTTGGTGTTAGCGGGAGACCAAGAGACCCAGTACTTC. It is translated as CASSLVLAGDQETQYF.

The chain joins TRBV6-2 or TRBV6-3 to TRBJ2-3; D possibly corresponds to TRBD2 (5 bases). The CDR3 is 14 amino acids. V shed 3 bases and J shed 3 bases, with 10 bases lying between them. CDR1 and CDR2 from the germline V gene are MNHEY and SVGEGT. The CDR3 region has the DNA TGTGCCAGCAGTTATGCGGGTGGGACAGATACGCAGTATTTT. It yields the protein CASSYAGGTDTQYF.

The CDR3 DNA reads TGTGCCTGGAGTTATACCTATAATTCACCCCTCCACTTT. Amino acid sequence: CAWSYTYNSPLHF. The chain carries TRBV30 and TRBJ1-6, with no clear D. V lost 2 bases to trimming and J lost 2 bases, with 4 bases between them. Germline lookup yields CDR1 GTSNPN and CDR2 SVGIG (reference sequence). CDR3 length: 13 residues.

This clone was recorded once. CDR3 sequence: CASSYSPSTEAFF. CDR3 sequence (DNA): TGTGCCAGCAGTTACTCTCCCAGCACTGAAGCTTTCTTT. This chain joins TRBV6-5 and TRBJ1-1; D not resolved. Germline CDR1 reads MNHEY; CDR2 reads SVGAGI. The CDR3 length is 13 residues. The germline V and J ends were trimmed by 0 bases and 4 bases, with 6 bases remaining between them.

The chain employs TRBV27 and TRBJ2-4; no definite D call. Trimming shortened V by 7 bases and J by 0 bases, and 16 bases separated the two germline ends. The CDR3 consists of 16 residues. Germline V gives CDR1 MNHEY, CDR2 SMNVEV (reference sequence). In nucleotides, the CDR3 is TGTGCCAGCACCCCGTCTGACTTAATAGCCAAAAACATTCAGTACTTC. Protein: CASTPSDLIAKNIQYF.

This clone has a handful of counts. The V gene is TRBV7-8, the J gene TRBJ1-5; D is possibly TRBD1 (6 bases). There are 17 residues in the CDR3. Germline assignment: CDR1 SGHVS and CDR2 FQNEAQ. The germline V and J ends were trimmed by 3 bases and 1 base, with 16 bases remaining between them. CDR3 DNA sequence: TGTGCCAGCAGCTTCGCTACAGGGCTAGGAAGCAATCAGCCCCAGCATTTT. It specifies CASSFATGLGSNQPQHF.

The chain combines TRBV27 with TRBJ1-2; tentative D call: TRBD1 (6 bases). Per germline, CDR1 MNHEY and CDR2 SMNVEV (reference sequence). The CDR3 runs 12 residues. Trimming took 5 bases from V and 2 from J, leaving 6 bases between them. The CDR3 loop reads CASSTGNYGYTF. As DNA, the CDR3 is TGTGCCAGCAGTACAGGGAACTATGGCTACACCTTC.

The chain employs TRBV7-3 and TRBJ1-1; TRBD1 matches at 9 bases. J lost 4 bases, V lost 5 bases, and 5 bases had no gene match. The CDR3 sequence is 14 residues long. Germline CDR1 SGHTA, CDR2 FQGTGA. The CDR3 DNA reads as TGTGCCAGCAGCGAACAGGGGGCTCGCACTGAAGCTTTCTTT. Translating it yields CASSEQGARTEAFF.

The V call is TRBV5-1, the J call TRBJ1-2; TRBD1 matches 11 bases. In germline, CDR1 is SGHRS, CDR2 YFSETQ. J lost 6 bases, V lost 4 bases, and 2 bases had no gene match. This CDR3 region has 13 residues. The CDR3 is CASSLGQGDGYTF. CDR3 in DNA: TGCGCCAGCAGCCTGGGACAGGGGGATGGCTACACCTTC.